This T cell receptor (beta chain) was documented in a study of graft-versus-host responses after intestinal transplantation. The repertoire was sequenced with immunoSEQ multiplex PCR; TCRdb's copy has only in-frame clones and lacks some. Seen here are about 94,000 clones, around 90% observed once, and the top ten hold 0.4% to 0.5%. Remarks on this clone: Its target is not known.

Trimming shortened V by 6 bases and J by 8 bases, and 16 bases separated the two germline ends. Germline CDR1 is MNHNS and CDR2 is SASEGT. This CDR3 has 13 residues. Study-level findings and limits: The authors found GvH clones in recipient marrow, some appearing first in ileum or blood.

The specimen was unstimulated CD8+ T cells sorted from spleen or lymph node cells, collected before intestinal transplant. The TCR comes from a human donor who received an intestinal transplant. The rearrangement links TRBV6-1 to TRBJ1-2; D gene ambiguous. CDR3 coding DNA: TGTGCCAGCAGCGCCCAAGGAGGAACAGGCTACACCTTC. This encodes CASSAQGGTGYTF.